This passage covers 29 T cell receptor beta chains from one sample sequenced in a study of blood T cell repertoires in COVID-19. Generated by immunoSEQ multiplex PCR, the TCRdb table keeps only in-frame clones and is missing some. The repertoire holds 250,000 to 300,000 clones, with around 89% as singletons. What was sequenced was PBMCs or T cells enriched from blood (not recorded which). Receptors were obtained from an older woman in a cohort exposed to, infected with or recovered from COVID-19 (not recorded which).

The J gene is TRBJ2-7, the V gene TRBV4-2; tentative D call: TRBD2 (6 bases). Germline V gene data show CDR1 as LGHNA and CDR2 as YNFKEQ. Between the trimmed V and J ends, which lost 1 base and 6 bases, there was a span of 10 bases. The CDR3 runs to 13 residues. The CDR3 region is CASSQVGSLEQYF. The CDR3 DNA reads TGTGCCAGCAGCCAAGTCGGGAGTCTCGAGCAGTACTTC.

The chain recombines TRBV30 with TRBJ1-1; the D is unclear. Germline V CDR1 and CDR2: GTSNPN, SVGIG (reference sequence). The germline V and J ends were trimmed by 3 bases and 6 bases, with 14 bases remaining between them. The length of the CDR3 is 13 residues. In DNA form, the CDR3 reads TGTGCCTGGAGCGCACGAACCGGGGCTGAAGCTTTCTTT. The encoded protein is CAWSARTGAEAFF. Using reference TRBV30 and TRBJ1-1 for the parts outside the CDR3, the full variable domain is SQTIHQWPATLVQPVGSPLSLECTVEGTSNPNLYWYRQAAGRGLQLLFYSVGIGQISSEVPQNLSASRPQDRQFILSSKKLLLSDSGFYLCAWSARTGAEAFFGQGTRLTVV.

This clone was seen only once. The DNA for the CDR3 is TGTGCCAGCAGTTTTTATAGCGGGAGCTACAATGAGCAGTTCTTC. It encodes CASSFYSGSYNEQFF. J is TRBJ2-1 and V is TRBV27; 9 bases are shared with TRBD2. The CDR3 totals 15 residues. Germline CDR1 reads MNHEY; CDR2 reads SMNVEV (reference sequence). Trimming removed 3 bases from V and 3 bases from J; junction bases left unmatched: 3.

This clone was detected once. The chain employs TRBV27 and TRBJ2-1, with D unclear. Germline-derived CDR1 and CDR2 are MNHEY and SMNVEV (reference sequence). The CDR3 spans 15 residues. The V end lost 0 bases, the J end lost 5 bases, and 11 bases lay between the germline ends. CDR3: CASSLSGPGDNEQFF. The DNA for the CDR3 is TGTGCCAGCAGTTTATCGGGCCCCGGCGACAATGAGCAGTTCTTC.

The chain uses TRBV27 and TRBJ2-7; 7 positions match TRBD1. The germline CDR1 and CDR2 sequences are MNHEY and SMNVEV (reference sequence). This CDR3 region has 15 residues. V shed 5 bases and J 4 bases; nucleotides not matched to a gene: 11. This chain's CDR3 is CASSQRGGSGYEQYF. Written as DNA, the CDR3 is TGTGCCAGCAGTCAACGAGGGGGCAGTGGTTACGAGCAGTACTTC.

The chain joins TRBV6-6 to TRBJ2-3; TRBD2 matches at 9 bases. The V and J ends lost 5 bases and 6 bases, in that order; junction bases with no gene match: 9. CDR1 and CDR2 from the germline V gene are MNHNY and SVGAGI (reference sequence). This CDR3 contains 15 residues. The CDR3 DNA follows: TGTGCCAGCAGTCGAATAGCGGGAGTAAGTGATACGCAGTATTTT. Protein sequence: CASSRIAGVSDTQYF.

The gene calls are TRBV7-9 and TRBJ2-1; no clear D. Germline lookup yields CDR1 SEHNR and CDR2 FQNEAQ (reference sequence). Trimming left V 5 bases short and J 8 bases short, with 7 bases between. This CDR3 is built from 11 residues. DNA for the CDR3: TGTGCCAGCAGCCCCGTCGATGAGCAGTTCTTC. Translating gives CASSPVDEQFF.

The DNA of the CDR3 is TGCGCCAGCAGCCAACCTTCGACAGGGAGTCAGCAGTTCTTC. This translates into CASSQPSTGSQQFF. This chain connects TRBV4-1 to TRBJ2-1, with 7 bases lining up with TRBD1. Looked up from germline, CDR1 is MGHRA and CDR2 is YSYEKL. This CDR3 region has 14 residues. The ends lost 2 bases at V and 11 bases at J; junction bases unmatched: 9.

J is TRBJ2-3 and V is TRBV7-2; TRBD2 matches at 8 bases. Unmatched junction bases numbered 6, after V lost 5 bases and J lost 5 bases. Germline V gene sequence: CDR1 SGHTA, CDR2 FQGNSA. The CDR3 contains 14 residues. This chain's CDR3 is CASSLGLAQDTQYF. The CDR3 coding sequence is TGTGCCAGCAGCCTTGGACTAGCTCAAGATACGCAGTATTTT.

CDR3 region: CASSQGQGGEQYF. The CDR3 DNA reads TGTGCCAGCAGCCAAGGCCAGGGTGGTGAGCAGTACTTC. This chain links TRBV7-3 with TRBJ2-7; possibly TRBD1 for D (5 bases). The CDR3 has 13 amino acids. Trimming removed 5 bases at V and 7 bases at J, with 15 bases between. Germline V CDR1 and CDR2: SGHTA, FQGTGA.

The gene calls are TRBV5-4 and TRBJ2-5, with a possible D match to TRBD1 (5 bases). The CDR3 length is 15 residues. V lost 4 bases and J lost 3, with 16 bases in between. The germline V gene has CDR1 SGHNT and CDR2 YYREEE (reference sequence). This CDR3 is CASSLLGAPEETQYF. The CDR3 coding sequence is TGTGCCAGCAGCCTACTTGGGGCCCCCGAAGAGACCCAGTACTTC.

The CDR3 nucleotides are TGCGCCAGCAGTGAGTGGTTTCCAGGAGGGCAGTACTTC. Its translation is CASSEWFPGGQYF. The gene calls are TRBV10-1 and TRBJ2-7; D is perhaps TRBD2 (5 bases). Germline V gene lookup returns CDR1 WNHNN and CDR2 SYGVQD (reference sequence). V lost 1 base, J lost 9 bases, and 13 bases lay in between. This CDR3 is built from 13 residues.

The V call is TRBV6-1, the J call TRBJ1-3, with unresolved D. The ends were cut back, 2 bases at V and 6 bases at J, with 14 bases in the middle. The CDR3 is 15 amino acids. Germline assignment: CDR1 MNHNS and CDR2 SASEGT. CDR3 DNA: TGTGCCAGCAGTGAACGGCCCGGCGGGGTAAACACCATATATTTT. As protein: CASSERPGGVNTIYF.

The V gene is TRBV5-1, the J gene TRBJ1-2, with D uncertain. V gave up 3 bases and J gave up 8 bases, with 17 bases separating them. The CDR3 covers 14 residues. CDR1 is SGHRS and CDR2 is YFSETQ in the germline V gene. CDR3 sequence: CASSSEPDLRGYTF. The CDR3 DNA follows: TGCGCCAGCAGCTCCGAACCGGACTTACGGGGCTACACCTTC.

The chain couples TRBV5-1 to TRBJ2-4; a weak D match, TRBD2 (6 bases). Germline V gives CDR1 SGHRS, CDR2 YFSETQ. With 2 bases removed from V and 8 bases from J, the gap between germline ends came to 11 bases. The CDR3 totals 13 residues. CDR3: CASSFGPGDIQYF. CDR3 coding DNA: TGCGCCAGCAGCTTCGGACCGGGGGACATTCAGTACTTC.

V gene TRBV7-9 combines with J gene TRBJ1-2; 10 bases match TRBD1. The CDR3 loop spans 15 amino acids. The V gene's germline CDR1 is SEHNR and CDR2 FQNEAQ (reference sequence). After removal of 4 bases from V and 3 bases from J, the junction contained 5 bases not matched to a gene. The CDR3 nucleotides are TGTGCCAGCAGCTCCGGGACAGGGGAATACTATGGCTACACCTTC. Protein product: CASSSGTGEYYGYTF.

For this clone: Relative to the germline gene, one junction end is altered; a read error may explain this. V usage is TRBV3-1 (or the pseudogene TRBV3-2) and J usage is TRBJ1-5; 9 bases agree with TRBD1. CDR1 is LGHDT and CDR2 is YNNKEL in the germline V gene (reference sequence). The CDR3 has 14 amino acids. CDR3: CASSQGGGGQGTFF. The CDR3 coding sequence is TGTGCCAGCAGCCAAGGGGGGGGAGGACAGGGGACTTTTTTT.

The chain links TRBV5-1 to TRBJ2-3, with D possibly TRBD1 on 5 matching bases. The CDR3 covers 13 residues. CDR1 is SGHRS and CDR2 is YFSETQ in the germline V gene. In nucleotides, the CDR3 is TGCGGCCTCAGACCAGGGCGCACAGATACGCAGTATTTT. Translated: CGLRPGRTDTQYF.

This clone turned up a few times. V gene TRBV7-2 combines with J gene TRBJ2-1; tentative D call: TRBD1 (6 bases). The CDR3 covers 16 residues. Germline values: CDR1 SGHTA, CDR2 FQGNSA. With 5 bases removed from V and 3 bases from J, the gap between germline ends came to 17 bases. The CDR3 DNA follows: TGTGCCAGCAGCGGAAATATTATGACAGGCTACAATGAGCAGTTCTTC. Protein: CASSGNIMTGYNEQFF.

J is TRBJ1-5 and V is TRBV28; D is unresolved. CDR1 MDHEN and CDR2 SYDVKM come from the germline V gene. Trimming shortened V by 6 bases and J by 5 bases, and 14 bases separated the two germline ends. CDR3 length: 14 amino acids. CDR3 sequence: CASSPPQIHQPQHF. In nucleotides, the CDR3 is TGTGCCAGCAGCCCACCACAGATCCATCAGCCCCAGCATTTT. Looking up the rest from reference TRBV28 and TRBJ1-5 gives the full variable domain: DVKVTQSSRYLVKRTGEKVFLECVQDMDHENMFWYRQDPGLGLRLIYFSYDVKMKEKGDIPEGYSVSREKKERFSLILESASTNQTSMYLCASSPPQIHQPQHFGDGTRLSIL.

The chain joins TRBV9 to TRBJ2-3, with 7 bases fitting TRBD2. Trimming removed 3 bases from V and 3 bases from J; junction bases left unmatched: 4. This CDR3 is 14 amino acids long. The germline CDR1 and CDR2 sequences are SGDLS and YYNGEE. The CDR3 sequence: CASSASSGTDTQYF. CDR3 bases: TGTGCCAGCAGCGCTTCTAGCGGAACAGATACGCAGTATTTT. The full variable domain, its missing parts supplied by reference TRBV9 and TRBJ2-3, is DSGVTQTPKHLITATGQRVTLRCSPRSGDLSVYWYQQSLDQGLQFLIQYYNGEERAKGNILERFSAQQFPDLHSELNLSSLELGDSALYFCASSASSGTDTQYFGPGTRLTVL.

This clone showed up just a few times. The rearrangement uses TRBV7-3 and TRBJ2-5; TRBD2 agrees at 9 bases. V lost 5 bases to trimming and J lost 0 bases; unmatched junction nucleotides: 7. The CDR3 runs 16 residues. CDR1 SGHTA and CDR2 FQGTGA come from the germline V gene. CDR3 sequence reads: CASSLTSGSYQETQYF. The CDR3 DNA sequence: TGTGCCAGCAGCCTGACTAGCGGTTCGTACCAAGAGACCCAGTACTTC.

The genes are TRBV2 and TRBJ2-5; TRBD2 agrees at 9 bases. The trim removed 6 bases at V and 3 bases at J, leaving 11 bases unmatched. This CDR3 spans 16 amino acids. Germline CDR1 is SNHLY and CDR2 is FYNNEI. The CDR3 sequence: CASSRKGASGKETQYF. CDR3 DNA: TGTGCCAGCAGCCGCAAAGGGGCTAGCGGGAAAGAGACCCAGTACTTC.

This sequence joins TRBV28 and TRBJ1-5; D is undetermined. V lost 8 bases to trimming and J lost 1 base, with 12 bases between them. CDR3 length: 14 residues. The germline V gene encodes CDR1 MDHEN and CDR2 SYDVKM. The CDR3 region has the DNA TGTGCCAGCGCTTTACGAGGGAGCAATCAGCCCCAGCATTTT. This encodes CASALRGSNQPQHF.

The chain is built from TRBV9 and TRBJ2-7, with D perhaps TRBD2 (5 bases). CDR1 is SGDLS, CDR2 YYNGEE, per germline. CDR3 size: 15 residues. With 0 bases removed from V and 4 bases from J, the gap between germline ends came to 14 bases. The CDR3 nucleotides read TGTGCCAGCAGCGTAGAATGGCGGGCGTCATACGAGCAGTACTTC. This codes for CASSVEWRASYEQYF.

CDR3 in amino acids: CASSLVLVAGVTDTQYF. In DNA, the CDR3 is TGTGCCAGCAGCTTAGTGTTGGTAGCGGGAGTTACAGATACGCAGTATTTT. The chain is built from TRBV7-2 and TRBJ2-3; 9 bases line up with TRBD2. Per germline, CDR1 SGHTA and CDR2 FQGNSA. This CDR3 is 17 amino acids long. The J segment lost 3 bases and the V segment lost 1 base, leaving 8 bases of the junction unmatched.

This chain links TRBV3-1 (or the pseudogene TRBV3-2) with TRBJ2-7; tentative D call: TRBD1 (5 bases). Germline loops: CDR1 LGHDT, CDR2 YNNKEL (reference sequence). Trimming removed 4 bases from V and 0 bases from J, with 7 bases in between. The CDR3 loop spans 13 amino acids. The CDR3, as DNA: TGTGCCAGCAGCCTCGACAGCTCCTACGAGCAGTACTTC. It specifies CASSLDSSYEQYF.

This clone was observed once. This chain joins TRBV6-6 and TRBJ1-5; perhaps TRBD1 as D (6 bases). Germline CDR1 and CDR2: MNHNY and SVGAGI (reference sequence). Trimming pared 6 bases from V and 8 bases from J, leaving 14 bases between. The CDR3 loop spans 13 amino acids. The chain's CDR3 is CASRSGGLEPQHF. The CDR3 DNA is TGTGCCAGCAGGTCGGGGGGCCTAGAGCCCCAGCATTTT.

This chain connects TRBV11-2 to TRBJ2-7; a weak D match, TRBD2 (5 bases). CDR3 length equals 14 residues. V lost 1 base, J lost 0 bases, and 7 bases lay in between. The germline gives CDR1 SGHAT, CDR2 FQNNGV. The CDR3 DNA sequence: TGTGCCAGCAGCTTAGGGACTCCCTCCTACGAGCAGTACTTC. This gives the protein CASSLGTPSYEQYF.